This T cell receptor beta chain was sequenced for a study of chemoradiotherapy in HPV16-positive cancers. Study-level results: During treatment, candidate HPV-specific clones and E7-related motifs expanded in tumor. HPV-specific T cells were functionally defined from only a couple of HPV16-positive patients.

Repeated repertoire sampling spanned the course of chemoradiotherapy. Only in-frame clones appear in the TCRdb table, and some are missing; sequencing was by immunoSEQ multiplex PCR. The sample includes roughly 1,200 clones, roughly four fifths of them seen just once. CDR3 size: 14 residues. V dropped 3 bases and J dropped 3 bases, with 12 bases sitting between them. CDR1 and CDR2 (germline): MNHEY, SVGAGI. This clone was observed a single time. The antigen is undetermined. This sequence originates from a human donor with HPV-associated anogenital cancer. This specimen was tumor tissue, taken from a patient who underwent chemoradiotherapy. The chain carries TRBV6-5 and TRBJ2-7; D possibly corresponds to TRBD1 (6 bases). CDR3 region: CASSYQGRVYEQYF. CDR3 in DNA: TGTGCCAGCAGTTATCAGGGGAGAGTCTACGAGCAGTACTTC.